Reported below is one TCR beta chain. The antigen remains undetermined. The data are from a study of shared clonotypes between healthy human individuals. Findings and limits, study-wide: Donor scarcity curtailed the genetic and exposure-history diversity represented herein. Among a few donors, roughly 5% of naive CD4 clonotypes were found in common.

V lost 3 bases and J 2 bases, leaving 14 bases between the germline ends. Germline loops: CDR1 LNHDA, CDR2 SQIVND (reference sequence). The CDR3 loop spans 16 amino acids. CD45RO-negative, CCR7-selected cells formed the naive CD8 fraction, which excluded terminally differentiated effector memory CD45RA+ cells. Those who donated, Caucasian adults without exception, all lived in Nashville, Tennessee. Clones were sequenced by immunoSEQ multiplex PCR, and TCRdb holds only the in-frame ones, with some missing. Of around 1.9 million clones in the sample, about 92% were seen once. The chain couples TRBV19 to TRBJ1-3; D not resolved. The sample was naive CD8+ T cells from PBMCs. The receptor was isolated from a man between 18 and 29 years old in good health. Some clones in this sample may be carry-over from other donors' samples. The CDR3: CASSIPFSRPGNTIYF. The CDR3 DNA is TGTGCCAGTAGTATTCCGTTTAGTCGGCCTGGAAACACCATATATTTT.